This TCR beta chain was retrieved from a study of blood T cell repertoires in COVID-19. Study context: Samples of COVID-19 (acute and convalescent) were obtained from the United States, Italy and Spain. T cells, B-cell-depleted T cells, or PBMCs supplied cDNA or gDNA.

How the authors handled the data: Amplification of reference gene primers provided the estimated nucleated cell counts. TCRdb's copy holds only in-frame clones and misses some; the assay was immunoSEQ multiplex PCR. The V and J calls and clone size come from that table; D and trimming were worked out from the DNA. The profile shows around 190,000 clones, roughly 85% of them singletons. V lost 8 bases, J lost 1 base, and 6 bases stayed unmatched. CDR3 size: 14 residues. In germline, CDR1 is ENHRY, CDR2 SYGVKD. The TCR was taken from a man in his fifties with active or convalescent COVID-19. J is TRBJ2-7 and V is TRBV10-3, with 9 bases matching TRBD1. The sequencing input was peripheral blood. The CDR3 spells CAIQGQGKSYEQYF. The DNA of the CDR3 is TGTGCCATCCAGGGACAGGGAAAATCCTACGAGCAGTACTTC.